Described below is a single T cell receptor beta chain sequence and its context. What it binds is unknown. This sample was included in a study of PD-1 blockade in classical Hodgkin lymphoma. Study conclusions and caveats: Patients excluded were those beginning nivolumab under 1 year after ASCT. Researchers reported that CD4+ TCR diversity, though not CD8+, rose significantly by C4D1. Reports indicated that newly diagnosed patients had lower baseline TCR diversity than healthy donors did. Repertoire difference causes, possibly disease activity or prior therapy, remain undefined.

Every patient was affected by relapse after autologous stem cell transplantation, while exposure to brentuximab vedotin was not uniform. Germline values: CDR1 SGHAT, CDR2 FQNNGV. The CDR3 is 18 amino acids. V lost 8 bases to trimming and J lost 0 bases; unmatched junction nucleotides: 12. The table came from immunoSEQ multiplex PCR; TCRdb's copy has only in-frame clones and leaves some out. The profile shows roughly 19,000 clones, roughly 80% of them singletons. The J gene is TRBJ2-1, the V gene TRBV11-2; TRBD2 matches at 11 bases. This material consisted of peripheral blood mononuclear cells (PBMCs), taken at baseline. This TCR came from a human donor with classical Hodgkin lymphoma. CDR3 in DNA: TGTGCCAGCCAAGGACTAGCGGGCCAAACGAGCTCCTACAATGAGCAGTTCTTC. Translation gives CASQGLAGQTSSYNEQFF.